A selection of T cell receptor beta chains follows, all from one sample in a study of blood T cell repertoires in COVID-19. Here immunoSEQ multiplex PCR was the method, and the copy in TCRdb shows in-frame clones only, minus some. The sample holds about 100,000 clones, approximately 84% seen once. The material sequenced was peripheral blood. The receptors come from a human donor in a cohort sampled during active COVID-19. Each CDR3 is given with its conserved first and last residue. The D gene is left open where the match is weak. Some rows mark clone size as missing; the rest say once, few, many or name a class of expanded clone.

v_call	j_call	clone_size	d_call	cdr3_nt	cdr3_aa
TRBV2	TRBJ2-2	NA	TRBD2	TGTGCCAGCAGTGAGGGGACTAGCGGGCCGAAATTTAACACCGGGGAGCTGTTTTTT	CASSEGTSGPKFNTGELFF
TRBV6-2/TRBV6-3	TRBJ1-5	few	TRBD1	TGTGCCAGCAGTTTGGGACAGCAAGTTAATCAGCCCCAGCATTTT	CASSLGQQVNQPQHF
TRBV2	TRBJ1-4	NA	NA	TGTGCCAGCTCAGGCTTAAATGAAAAACTGTTTTTT	CASSGLNEKLFF
TRBV2	TRBJ1-1	once	NA	TGTGCCAGCAGTGAATTAGGACAAATGAACACTGAAGCTTTCTTT	CASSELGQMNTEAFF
TRBV28	TRBJ1-4	NA	NA	TGTGCCAGCAGCCCTGTAGTGGGGGCGGGTGAAAAACTGTTTTTT	CASSPVVGAGEKLFF
TRBV4-3	TRBJ2-1	once	TRBD2	TGCGCCAGCAGCCAAGATGGGACTAGCGGAGGGGGGTACAATGAGCAGTTCTTC	CASSQDGTSGGGYNEQFF
TRBV4-3	TRBJ2-1	once	NA	TGCGCCAGCAGCCAAAATAGCGGAGTCTCCAATGAGCAGTTCTTC	CASSQNSGVSNEQFF
TRBV3-1/TRBV3-2	TRBJ2-1	NA	NA	TGTGCCAGCAGCCAAGAACCCACGGCCGGGACACCTCACGATGAGCAGTTCTTC	CASSQEPTAGTPHDEQFF
TRBV25-1	TRBJ1-1	NA	TRBD1	TGTGCCAGCAGTGTGACAGGGAGTAAAACTGAAGCTTTCTTT	CASSVTGSKTEAFF
TRBV3-1/TRBV3-2	TRBJ2-3	NA	NA	TGTGCCAGCAGCCAAGGGGACTCCCCTTTTTCTTTGTCTGGTACGCAGTATTTT	CASSQGDSPFSLSGTQYF
TRBV5-4	TRBJ2-1	NA	TRBD1	TGTGCCAGCAGCCTCGGGACAGACTCCTACAATGAGCAGTTCTTC	CASSLGTDSYNEQFF
TRBV19	TRBJ1-4	NA	TRBD1	TGTGCCAGTAGTACCGGGACAGGGTCTAATGAAAAACTGTTTTTT	CASSTGTGSNEKLFF
TRBV12-3/TRBV12-4	TRBJ2-3	once	NA	TGTGCCAGCAGTTTTGTTAGTTTATATACGCAGTATTTT	CASSFVSLYTQYF
TRBV6-2/TRBV6-3	TRBJ1-6	NA	NA	TGTGCCAGCAGTTCCATTAATTCACCCCTCCACTTT	CASSSINSPLHF
TRBV7-2	TRBJ1-1	NA	NA	TGTGCCAGCAGCTTAAGTAGGGGAAACACTGAAGCTTTCTTT	CASSLSRGNTEAFF
TRBV27	TRBJ1-1	NA	TRBD1	TGTGCCAGCAGTTTCCTCGGGACAGGGGGTACTGAAGCTTTCTTT	CASSFLGTGGTEAFF
TRBV7-2	TRBJ2-3	NA	TRBD2	TGTGCCAGCAGAGACCCGGGACTAGTCCCAGATACGCAGTATTTT	CASRDPGLVPDTQYF
TRBV7-9	TRBJ2-2	few	NA	TGTGCCAGCAACCAGTTAATCGGGGAGCTGTTTTTT	CASNQLIGELFF
TRBV5-1	TRBJ2-3	NA	NA	TGCGCCAGCAGCTTAGGCGGGGCTAGCACAGATACGCAGTATTTT	CASSLGGASTDTQYF
TRBV6-2/TRBV6-3	TRBJ2-7	NA	TRBD1	TGTGCCAGCAGTCATCCGGGACAGGTCGGCGAGCAGTACTTC	CASSHPGQVGEQYF
TRBV2	TRBJ2-3	once	NA	TGTGCCAGCAGTGAATCCTTAGCGATAAGCACAGATACGCAGTATTTT	CASSESLAISTDTQYF
TRBV24-1	TRBJ2-1	few	NA	TGTGCCACCAGTGACTATAACGGCCAGGGAAGGAATGAGCAGTTCTTC	CATSDYNGQGRNEQFF
TRBV28	TRBJ1-2	NA	NA	TGTGCCAGCAGTTCGGGGAATCTCTATGGCTACACCTTC	CASSSGNLYGYTF
TRBV7-3	TRBJ2-1	NA	TRBD1	TGTGCCAGCAGCTCGACAGGGGTAGGGGAGCAGTTCTTC	CASSSTGVGEQFF
TRBV4-3	TRBJ2-1	few	NA	TGCGCCAGCAGCCAAGGGTCAAGGTGGGCGTCTGAGCAGTTCTTC	CASSQGSRWASEQFF
TRBV7-2	TRBJ2-5	NA	TRBD2	TGTGCCAGCAGCTTTGGACTAGCGGGAGGAAAAGAGACCCAGTACTTC	CASSFGLAGGKETQYF
TRBV19	TRBJ2-1	NA	NA	TGTGCCAGTAGTAATAATATCGGCGGGACCTCCTACAATGAGCAGTTCTTC	CASSNNIGGTSYNEQFF
TRBV28	TRBJ1-1	NA	NA	TGTGCCAGCAGTCCCCAGGGTATGAACACTGAAGCTTTCTTT	CASSPQGMNTEAFF
TRBV27	TRBJ2-1	NA	TRBD2	TGTGCCAGCAGTCCCGGGACTAGCGGGAGGGCTGAGCAGTTCTTC	CASSPGTSGRAEQFF
TRBV28	TRBJ1-4	NA	TRBD1	TGTGCCAGCAGTCGGGACAGGGATGAAAAACTGTTTTTT	CASSRDRDEKLFF
TRBV28	TRBJ2-1	NA	TRBD1	TGTGCCAGCAGACCCGGGACAGGTTTTAGTAGTGAGCAGTTCTTC	CASRPGTGFSSEQFF
TRBV5-5	TRBJ1-2	NA	TRBD1	TGTGCCAGCAGCTTGAACACCGGGACAGGGGCTAGTGGCTACACCTTC	CASSLNTGTGASGYTF
TRBV7-3	TRBJ1-1	NA	NA	TGTGCCAGCAGCTTAAGGGGAGGGATTGCTATCACTGAAGCTTTCTTT	CASSLRGGIAITEAFF
TRBV19	TRBJ1-2	NA	TRBD1	TGTGCCAGTAGTACCTTGGACAGGGCCAAGGGCTACACCTTC	CASSTLDRAKGYTF
TRBV5-4	TRBJ2-2	NA	TRBD2	TGTGCCAGCAGCGAAGGGACTAGTGGCACCGGGGAGCTGTTTTTT	CASSEGTSGTGELFF
TRBV27	TRBJ2-4	NA	TRBD1	TGTGCCAGCAGTTTATCCGGACAGGGTTACATTCAGTACTTC	CASSLSGQGYIQYF
TRBV5-1	TRBJ1-6	NA	NA	TGCGCCAGCAGCTCCGGGACGGGGGAGAATTCACCCCTCCACTTT	CASSSGTGENSPLHF
TRBV3-1/TRBV3-2	TRBJ2-1	few	TRBD2	TGTGCCAGCAGCCCAGGGACTAGCGGGAGAGGTAGTTACAATGAGCAGTTCTTC	CASSPGTSGRGSYNEQFF
TRBV11-2	TRBJ2-1	NA	TRBD1	TGTGCCAGCAGCTTAGATTCAGCGGACAGGGGCCATGAGCAGTTCTTC	CASSLDSADRGHEQFF
TRBV27	TRBJ2-5	NA	TRBD2	TGTGCCAGCAGTCCCGGGACTAGCGGAGAGACCCAGTACTTC	CASSPGTSGETQYF
TRBV25-1	TRBJ1-3	NA	NA	TGTGCCAGCAGTGAAACGGTTAGCTCTGGAAACACCATATATTTT	CASSETVSSGNTIYF
TRBV7-2	TRBJ1-2	NA	NA	TGTGCCAGCAGCACCCGCGGGGGAGTCTATGGCTACACCTTC	CASSTRGGVYGYTF
TRBV3-1/TRBV3-2	TRBJ1-5	NA	NA	TGTGCCAGCAGCCAAGGCAGGGTTCAGCCCCAGCATTTT	CASSQGRVQPQHF
TRBV7-2	TRBJ2-2	NA	NA	TGTGCCAGCAGCCCCCCTGGAGGGACCGGGGAGCTGTTTTTT	CASSPPGGTGELFF
TRBV12-3/TRBV12-4	TRBJ1-2	NA	NA	TGTGCCAGCAGGCGCGGGGGGAACGGCTACACCTTC	CASRRGGNGYTF
TRBV7-6	TRBJ2-1	NA	TRBD2	TGTGCCAGCAGCCTATATAGGACTAGCGGGAGTTCCTACAATGAGCAGTTCTTC	CASSLYRTSGSSYNEQFF
TRBV5-5	TRBJ1-2	NA	NA	TGTGCCAGCAGCGAGGGAAATCCTTACTATGGCTACACCTTC	CASSEGNPYYGYTF
TRBV2	TRBJ1-1	NA	NA	TGTGCCAGCAGTGCACAGGGGAACACTGAAGCTTTCTTT	CASSAQGNTEAFF
TRBV5-1	TRBJ2-1	NA	TRBD2	TGCGCCAGCGGTTTTAAAGCGGGAGGGAGCGATGAGCAGTTCTTC	CASGFKAGGSDEQFF
TRBV6-5	TRBJ1-1	NA	NA	TGTGCCAGCACCCGGACAGTGAACACTGAAGCTTTCTTT	CASTRTVNTEAFF
TRBV7-2	TRBJ2-1	NA	NA	TGTGCCAGCAGCTTAGCGCGGGCGGGTGAGCAGTTCTTC	CASSLARAGEQFF
TRBV20-1	TRBJ2-7	NA	NA	TGCAGTGCTAGTTGGGGGCTGGGCCTCTACGAGCAGTACTTC	CSASWGLGLYEQYF
TRBV6-2/TRBV6-3	TRBJ2-6	few	NA	TGTGCCAGCAGTTATCGGGGGACTGGGGCCAACGTCCTGACTTTC	CASSYRGTGANVLTF
TRBV7-2	TRBJ2-1	NA	TRBD2	TGTGCCAGCAGTCCCCGGACTAGCGGGAGTTCAGGGAATGAGCAGTTCTTC	CASSPRTSGSSGNEQFF
TRBV2	TRBJ1-1	NA	NA	TGTGCCAGCACGGGGGATACCCTGAACACTGAAGCTTTCTTT	CASTGDTLNTEAFF
TRBV15	TRBJ1-1	NA	TRBD1	TGTGCCACCAGCAGAGATTTGTACCAGGGGGGAGACACTGAAGCTTTCTTT	CATSRDLYQGGDTEAFF
TRBV4-2	TRBJ2-5	NA	NA	TGTGCCAGCAGCCAAGGAGCGGATATCGCTGGGGAAGAGACCCAGTACTTC	CASSQGADIAGEETQYF
TRBV28	TRBJ1-2	NA	NA	TGTGCCAGCAGTTACGGGACTGTTTATGGCTACACCTTC	CASSYGTVYGYTF
TRBV10-3	TRBJ2-7	NA	TRBD1	TGTGCCATCAGTGAACAGGGGTCCTACGAGCAGTACTTC	CAISEQGSYEQYF
TRBV7-9	TRBJ2-3	NA	NA	TGTGCCAGCAGCTTAGAGGGAACAGGGTTAAGCACAGATACGCAGTATTTT	CASSLEGTGLSTDTQYF